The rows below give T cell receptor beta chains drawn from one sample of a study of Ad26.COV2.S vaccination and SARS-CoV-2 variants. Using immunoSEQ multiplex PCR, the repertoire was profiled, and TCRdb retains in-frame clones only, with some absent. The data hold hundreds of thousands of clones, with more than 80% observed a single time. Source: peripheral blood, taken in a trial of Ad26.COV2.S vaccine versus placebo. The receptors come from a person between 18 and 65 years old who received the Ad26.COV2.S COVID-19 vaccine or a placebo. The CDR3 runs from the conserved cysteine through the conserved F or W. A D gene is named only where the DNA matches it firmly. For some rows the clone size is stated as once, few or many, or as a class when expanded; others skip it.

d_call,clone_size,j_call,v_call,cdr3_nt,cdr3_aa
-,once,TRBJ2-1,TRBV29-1,TGCAGCGCCCACCGAGGGGAAGCATATAATGAGCAGTTCTTC,CSAHRGEAYNEQFF
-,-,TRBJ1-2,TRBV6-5,TGTGCCAGCAGATCCGACAGCCGCCCCCCGGGGAGCTACACCTTC,CASRSDSRPPGSYTF
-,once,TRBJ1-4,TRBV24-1,TGTGCCACCAGTGATTCAGGGACACAGGAAAAACTGTTTTTT,CATSDSGTQEKLFF
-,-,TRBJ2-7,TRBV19,TGTGCCAGTAGTATAGCTGGCGGGATAGTCGCCTACGAGCAGTACTTC,CASSIAGGIVAYEQYF
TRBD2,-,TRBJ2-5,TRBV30,TGTGCCTGGGGTCGGGACACCAGAGCGGGAGTAGAGACCCAGTACTTC,CAWGRDTRAGVETQYF
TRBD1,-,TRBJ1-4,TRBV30,TGTGCCTGGAGAGCTAAACAGGGGTCAAGAGGACTGTTTTTT,CAWRAKQGSRGLFF
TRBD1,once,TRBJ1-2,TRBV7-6,TGTGCCAGCAGCCAACAGGGGGATCGGGATGGCTACACCTTC,CASSQQGDRDGYTF
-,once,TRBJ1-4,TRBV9,TGTGCCAGCAGCTCCTCCCAGGGAGGGGAAAAACTGTTTTTT,CASSSSQGGEKLFF
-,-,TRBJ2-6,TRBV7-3,TGTGCCAGCAGCCTCAGGCGGCAAATCTCTGGGGCCAACGTCCTGACTTTC,CASSLRRQISGANVLTF
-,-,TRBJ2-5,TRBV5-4,TGTGCCAGCAGCTTGGACTTAATGGACGGTAGCCAGTACTTC,CASSLDLMDGSQYF
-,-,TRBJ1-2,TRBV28,TGTGCCAGCACCTCAGGTGGCACAGGGAGGGACTATGGCTACACCTTC,CASTSGGTGRDYGYTF
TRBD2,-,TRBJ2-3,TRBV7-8,TGTGCCAGCAGCTTAGTTACTAGCGTACGCACAGATACGCAGTATTTT,CASSLVTSVRTDTQYF
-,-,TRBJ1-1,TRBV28,TGTGCCAGCAGAGAGCAACAGGGCCGGTTGAACACTGAAGCTTTCTTT,CASREQQGRLNTEAFF
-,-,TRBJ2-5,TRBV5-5,TGTGCCAGCAGCTTGGGGTCTGCCGTCGAGACCCAGTACTTC,CASSLGSAVETQYF
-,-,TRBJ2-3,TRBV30,TGTGCCTGGAGAGCAGACAGTGCTACTAGCACAGATACGCAGTATTTT,CAWRADSATSTDTQYF
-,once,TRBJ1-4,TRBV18,TGTGCCAGCTCACTTACAGGGCCTCCTAATGAAAAACTGTTTTTT,CASSLTGPPNEKLFF
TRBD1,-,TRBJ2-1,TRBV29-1,TGCAGCACCTCCGGGACAGGGGCAATTGAGCAGTTCTTC,CSTSGTGAIEQFF
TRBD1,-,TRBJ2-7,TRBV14,TGTGCCAGCAGCCCGCGCGGGAGACAGGGGGTCGAGCAGTACTTC,CASSPRGRQGVEQYF
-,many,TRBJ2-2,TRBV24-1,TGTGCCACCAGTGGAACAACCGAAACCGGGGAGCTGTTTTTT,CATSGTTETGELFF
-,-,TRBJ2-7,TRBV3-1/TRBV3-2,TGTGCCAGCAGCCGACGGGGACTTAACTCCTACGAGCAGTACTTC,CASSRRGLNSYEQYF
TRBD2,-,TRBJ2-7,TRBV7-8,TGTGCCAGCAGCTTAGCGCCGCTGACTAGCGGGAGATTGACCTACGAGCAGTACTTC,CASSLAPLTSGRLTYEQYF
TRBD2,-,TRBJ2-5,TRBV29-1,TGCAGCGTTCCGGGAGGGGGGGAGACCCAGTACTTC,CSVPGGGETQYF
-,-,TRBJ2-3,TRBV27,TGTGCCAGCAGTTTATCGGTACTCCCGGCGATGGCGGATACGCAGTATTTT,CASSLSVLPAMADTQYF
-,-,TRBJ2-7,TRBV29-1,TGCAGCGTTGTTACCGGAGACTCCTACGAGCAGTACTTC,CSVVTGDSYEQYF
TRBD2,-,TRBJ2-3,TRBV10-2,TGCGCCAGCTTAGCGGGAGCAGATACGCAGTATTTT,CASLAGADTQYF
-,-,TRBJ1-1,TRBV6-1,TGTGCCAGCAGTGACATAACTGAAGCTTTCTTT,CASSDITEAFF
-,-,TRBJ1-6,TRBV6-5,TGTGCCAGCAACCCGGGACGGAACTATAATTCACCCCTCCACTTT,CASNPGRNYNSPLHF
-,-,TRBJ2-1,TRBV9,TGTGCCAGCAGCGCGGGCCCCAGGCACAATGAGCAGTTCTTC,CASSAGPRHNEQFF
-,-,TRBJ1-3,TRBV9,TGTGCCAGCAGTTACAGGGAAATCGGAAACACCATATATTTT,CASSYREIGNTIYF
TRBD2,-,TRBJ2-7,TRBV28,TGTGCCAGCGGAAGGCTAGCGGGAGGCTCCTACGAGCAGTACTTC,CASGRLAGGSYEQYF
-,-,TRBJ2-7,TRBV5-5,TGTGCCAGCAGCTTGAGCGACACCGGCTCCTACGAGCAGTACTTC,CASSLSDTGSYEQYF
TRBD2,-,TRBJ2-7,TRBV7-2,TGTGCCAGCAGCCTAGCGGGAGGGCCTCGGTACGAGCAGTACTTC,CASSLAGGPRYEQYF
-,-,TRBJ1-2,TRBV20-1,TGCAGTGCTAGTCCTCCTCTGGGCAGGGCTAACTATGGCTACACCTTC,CSASPPLGRANYGYTF
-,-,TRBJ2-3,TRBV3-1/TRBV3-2,TGTGCCAGCAGCCTGGGACCCTGGCCAGATACGCAGTATTTT,CASSLGPWPDTQYF
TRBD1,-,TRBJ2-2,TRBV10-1,TGCGCCAGCCGAACAGGGGTCGACACCGGGGAGCTGTTTTTT,CASRTGVDTGELFF
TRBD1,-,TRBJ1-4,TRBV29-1,TGCAGCGTCAGGGGTGGGACAGGGGACGAAAAACTGTTTTTT,CSVRGGTGDEKLFF
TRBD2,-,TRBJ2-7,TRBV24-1,TGTGCCACCAGTGCCGGGACTAGCGGGAGTGTCGAGCAGTACTTC,CATSAGTSGSVEQYF
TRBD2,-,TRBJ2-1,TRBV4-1,TGCGCCAGCAGCGGTGAATTAGCGGGAGACACCTACAATGAGCAGTTCTTC,CASSGELAGDTYNEQFF
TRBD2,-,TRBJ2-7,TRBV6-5,TGTGCCAGCAGTTACTCGAGCGGGGATTCCTACGAGCAGTACTTC,CASSYSSGDSYEQYF
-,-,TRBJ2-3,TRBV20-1,TGCAGTGCTAGTTTCCCAGATACGCAGTATTTT,CSASFPDTQYF
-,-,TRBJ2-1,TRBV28,TGTGCCAGCGGCCGCTACAATGAGCAGTTCTTC,CASGRYNEQFF
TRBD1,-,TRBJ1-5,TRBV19,TGTGCCAGTAGGTTCCACGACAGGGGAAGCAATCAGCCCCAGCATTTT,CASRFHDRGSNQPQHF
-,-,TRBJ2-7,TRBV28,TGTGCCAGCAGTTCCCCATCTTGGGTCCAGTACTTC,CASSSPSWVQYF
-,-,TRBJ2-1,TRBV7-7,TGTGCCAGCAGCCCTAGCTTAGCGGCCTACAATGAGCAGTTCTTC,CASSPSLAAYNEQFF
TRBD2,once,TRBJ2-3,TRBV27,TGTGCCAGCAGTCTCCCGACTAGCGGAACAGATACGCAGTATTTT,CASSLPTSGTDTQYF
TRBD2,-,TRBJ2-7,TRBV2,TGTGCCAGCAGTGAACGGGCTAGCGGGGACCGGGAGCAGTACTTC,CASSERASGDREQYF